This TCR beta chain was retrieved from a study of T cell repertoires in cytomegalovirus infection. At the level of the study: Recently identified HLA-C-restricted and well-studied HLA-B-restricted CMV epitopes were used. The public TCR beta signatures pointed to both CMV infection and matching HLA type.

Details on this clonotype: The antigen is undetermined.

Trimming removed 6 bases at V and 4 bases at J, with 18 bases between. Germline loops: CDR1 SGHAT, CDR2 FQNNGV. This CDR3 region has 15 residues. One entry per CDR3 protein results from TCRdb running MiXCR on the reads. The sample includes some 920,000 distinct CDR3 sequences, 30% to 40% seen only once; the top ten take around an eighth. Study-wide points: HLA-C-restricted, CMV-specific TCR beta clonotypes were dominant ex vivo. Individuals carrying CMV plus the relevant HLA were identified by cumulative frequency of public TCR beta families.

The TCR comes from a human donor in good health (CMV status not recorded). Some clones in this sample may be carry-over from other donors' samples. This rearrangement joins TRBV11-2 to TRBJ1-1; D ambiguous. The sample here was cultured CD8+ T cells from PBMCs, taken from culture after CMV antigen stimulation. The CDR3 here is CASRLISGRCTEAFF. Here the CDR3 DNA reads TGTGCCAGCAGGTTAATATCGGGAAGGTGCACTGAAGCTTTCTTT.